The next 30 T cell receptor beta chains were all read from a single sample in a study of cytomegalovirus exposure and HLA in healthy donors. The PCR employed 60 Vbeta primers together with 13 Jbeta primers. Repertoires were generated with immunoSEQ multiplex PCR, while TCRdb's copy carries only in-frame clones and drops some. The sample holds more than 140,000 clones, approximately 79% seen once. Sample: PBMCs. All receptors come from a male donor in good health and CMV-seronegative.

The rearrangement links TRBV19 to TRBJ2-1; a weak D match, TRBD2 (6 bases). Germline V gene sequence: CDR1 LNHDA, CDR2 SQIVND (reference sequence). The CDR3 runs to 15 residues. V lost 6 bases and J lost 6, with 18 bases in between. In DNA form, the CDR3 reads TGTGCCAGTAGGTTCCCGGGACTGCCCCCCAATGAGCAGTTCTTC. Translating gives CASRFPGLPPNEQFF.

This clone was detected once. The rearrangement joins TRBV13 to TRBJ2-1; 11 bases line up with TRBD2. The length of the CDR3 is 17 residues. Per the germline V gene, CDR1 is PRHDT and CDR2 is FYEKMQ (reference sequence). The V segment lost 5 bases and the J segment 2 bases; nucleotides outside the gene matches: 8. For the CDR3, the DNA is TGTGCCAGCAGCGCCGGACTAGCGGGTATCCCCTACAATGAGCAGTTCTTC. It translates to CASSAGLAGIPYNEQFF. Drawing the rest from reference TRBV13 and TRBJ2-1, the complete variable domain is AAGVIQSPRHLIKEKRETATLKCYPIPRHDTVYWYQQGPGQDPQFLISFYEKMQSDKGSIPDRFSAQQFSDYHSELNMSSLELGDSALYFCASSAGLAGIPYNEQFFGPGTRLTVL.

This CDR3 is CASSLERGEQFF. The CDR3 DNA follows: TGCGCCAGCAGCTTGGAAAGGGGTGAGCAGTTCTTC. J is TRBJ2-1 and V is TRBV5-1; weak D call: TRBD1 (5 bases). V was cut by 0 bases and J by 9 bases, with 7 bases left in between. Germline values: CDR1 SGHRS, CDR2 YFSETQ. The CDR3 consists of 12 residues.

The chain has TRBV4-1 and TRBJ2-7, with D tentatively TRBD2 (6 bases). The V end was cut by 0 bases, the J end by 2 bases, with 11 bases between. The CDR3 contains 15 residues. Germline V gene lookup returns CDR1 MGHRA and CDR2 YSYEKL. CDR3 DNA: TGCGCCAGCAGCCAAGATTGGGGGGATACCTACGAGCAGTACTTC. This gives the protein CASSQDWGDTYEQYF.

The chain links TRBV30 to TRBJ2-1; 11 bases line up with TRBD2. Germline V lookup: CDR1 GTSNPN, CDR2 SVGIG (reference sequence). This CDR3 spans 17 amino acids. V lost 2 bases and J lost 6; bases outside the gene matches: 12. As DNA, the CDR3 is TGTGCCTGGAGTCAGGGGTTAACTAGCGGGAGTTTCAATGAGCAGTTCTTC. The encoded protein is CAWSQGLTSGSFNEQFF.

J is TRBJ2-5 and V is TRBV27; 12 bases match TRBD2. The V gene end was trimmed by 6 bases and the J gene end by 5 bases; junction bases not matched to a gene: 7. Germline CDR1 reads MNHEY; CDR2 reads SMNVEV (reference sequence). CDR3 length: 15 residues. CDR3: CASSNLAGGPETQYF. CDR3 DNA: TGTGCCAGCAGCAACCTAGCGGGAGGGCCGGAGACCCAGTACTTC.

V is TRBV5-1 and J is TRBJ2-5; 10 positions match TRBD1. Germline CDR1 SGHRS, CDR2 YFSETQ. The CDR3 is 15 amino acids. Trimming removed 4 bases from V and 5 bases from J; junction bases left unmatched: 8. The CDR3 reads CASSVGTGAGETQYF. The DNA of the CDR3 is TGCGCCAGCAGCGTCGGGACAGGGGCGGGGGAGACCCAGTACTTC. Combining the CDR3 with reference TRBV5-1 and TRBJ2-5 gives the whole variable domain KAGVTQTPRYLIKTRGQQVTLSCSPISGHRSVSWYQQTPGQGLQFLFEYFSETQRNKGNFPGRFSGRQFSNSRSEMNVSTLELGDSALYLCASSVGTGAGETQYFGPGTRLLVL.

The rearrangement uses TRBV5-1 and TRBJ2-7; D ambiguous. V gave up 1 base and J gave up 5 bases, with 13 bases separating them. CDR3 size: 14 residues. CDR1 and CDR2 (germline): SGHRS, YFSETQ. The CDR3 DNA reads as TGCGCCAGCAGCTTGAGTCTAGTTTATGACGAGCAGTACTTC. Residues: CASSLSLVYDEQYF.

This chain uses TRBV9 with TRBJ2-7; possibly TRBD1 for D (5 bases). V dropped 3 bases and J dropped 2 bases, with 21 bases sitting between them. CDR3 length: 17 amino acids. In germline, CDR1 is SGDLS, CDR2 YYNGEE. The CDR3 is CASSGDFGHRGPYEQYF. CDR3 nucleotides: TGTGCCAGCAGCGGGGATTTCGGACACAGAGGACCCTACGAGCAGTACTTC.

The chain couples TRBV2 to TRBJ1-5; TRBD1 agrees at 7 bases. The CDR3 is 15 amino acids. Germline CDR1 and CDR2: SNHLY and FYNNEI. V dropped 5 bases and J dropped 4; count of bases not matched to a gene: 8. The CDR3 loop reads CASSLRSTGNQPQHF. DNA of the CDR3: TGTGCCAGCAGTCTCCGATCGACAGGGAATCAGCCCCAGCATTTT.

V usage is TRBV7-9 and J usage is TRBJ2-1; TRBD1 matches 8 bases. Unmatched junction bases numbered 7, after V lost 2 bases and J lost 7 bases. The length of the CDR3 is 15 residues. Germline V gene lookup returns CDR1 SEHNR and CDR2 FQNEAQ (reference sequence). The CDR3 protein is CASSLQQGDWNEQFF. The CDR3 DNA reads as TGTGCCAGCAGCTTACAACAGGGGGATTGGAATGAGCAGTTCTTC. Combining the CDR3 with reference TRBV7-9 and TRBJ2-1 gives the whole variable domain DTGVSQNPRHKITKRGQNVTFRCDPISEHNRLYWYRQTLGQGPEFLTYFQNEAQLEKSRLLSDRFSAERPKGSFSTLEIQRTEQGDSAMYLCASSLQQGDWNEQFFGPGTRLTVL.

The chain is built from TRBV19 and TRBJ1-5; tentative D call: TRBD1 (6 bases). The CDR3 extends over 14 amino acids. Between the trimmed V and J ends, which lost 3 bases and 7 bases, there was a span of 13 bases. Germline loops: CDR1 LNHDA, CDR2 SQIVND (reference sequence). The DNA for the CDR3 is TGTGCCAGTAGTATGCTACAGGGAAGGCAGCCCCAGCATTTT. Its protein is CASSMLQGRQPQHF.

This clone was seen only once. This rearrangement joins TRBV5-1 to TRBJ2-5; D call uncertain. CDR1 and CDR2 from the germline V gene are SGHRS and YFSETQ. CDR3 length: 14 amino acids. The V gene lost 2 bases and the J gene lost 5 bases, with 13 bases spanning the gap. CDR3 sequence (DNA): TGCGCCAGCAGCTTTATTCCTCGGTTGGAGACCCAGTACTTC. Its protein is CASSFIPRLETQYF.

DNA for the CDR3: TGTGCCAGCTATCTTCTTCCCGGAAACACCATATATTTT. It encodes CASYLLPGNTIYF. The chain employs TRBV7-9 and TRBJ1-3; D is unclear. The CDR3 length is 13 residues. Trimming took 8 bases from V and 4 from J, leaving 12 bases between them. Germline loops: CDR1 SEHNR, CDR2 FQNEAQ (reference sequence).

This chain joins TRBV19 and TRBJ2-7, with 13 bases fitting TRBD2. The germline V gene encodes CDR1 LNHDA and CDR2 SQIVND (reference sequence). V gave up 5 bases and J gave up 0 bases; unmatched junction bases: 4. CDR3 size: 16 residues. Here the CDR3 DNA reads TGTGCCAGTAGTGCAGGACTAGCGGGGGCCTCCTACGAGCAGTACTTC. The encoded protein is CASSAGLAGASYEQYF.

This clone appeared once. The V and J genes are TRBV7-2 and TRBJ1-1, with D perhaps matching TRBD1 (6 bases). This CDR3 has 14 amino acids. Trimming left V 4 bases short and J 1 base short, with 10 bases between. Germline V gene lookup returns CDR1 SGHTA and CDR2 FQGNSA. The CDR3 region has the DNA TGTGCCAGCAGCTCCACGGGACAGAACACTGAAGCTTTCTTT. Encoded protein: CASSSTGQNTEAFF.

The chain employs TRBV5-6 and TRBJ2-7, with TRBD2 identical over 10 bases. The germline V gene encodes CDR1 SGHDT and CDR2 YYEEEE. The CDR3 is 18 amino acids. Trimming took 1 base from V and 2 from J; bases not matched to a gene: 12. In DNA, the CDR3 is TGTGCCAGCAGCTTGAGCCTAGCGGGGGCTACGGGGACCTACGAGCAGTACTTC. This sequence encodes CASSLSLAGATGTYEQYF.

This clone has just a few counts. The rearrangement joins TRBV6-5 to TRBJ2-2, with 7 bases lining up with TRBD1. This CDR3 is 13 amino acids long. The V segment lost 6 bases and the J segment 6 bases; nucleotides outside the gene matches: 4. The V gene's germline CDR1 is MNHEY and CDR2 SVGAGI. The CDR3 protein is CASRGQGAGELFF. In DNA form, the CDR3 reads TGTGCCAGCAGGGGGCAGGGGGCCGGGGAGCTGTTTTTT.

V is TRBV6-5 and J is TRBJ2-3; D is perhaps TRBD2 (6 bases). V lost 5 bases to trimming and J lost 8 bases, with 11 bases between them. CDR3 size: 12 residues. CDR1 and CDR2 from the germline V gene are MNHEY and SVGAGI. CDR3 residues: CASSREIGTQYF. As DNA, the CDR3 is TGTGCCAGCAGTCGGGAGATCGGTACGCAGTATTTT.

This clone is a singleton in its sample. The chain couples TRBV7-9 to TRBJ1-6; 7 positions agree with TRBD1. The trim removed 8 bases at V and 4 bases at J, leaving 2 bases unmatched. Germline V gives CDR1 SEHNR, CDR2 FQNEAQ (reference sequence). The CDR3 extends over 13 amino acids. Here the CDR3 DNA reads TGTGCCAGCCGGGACAGTTATAATTCACCCCTCCACTTT. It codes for CASRDSYNSPLHF.

The CDR3 DNA sequence: TGTGCCATCAGTGGGGAGGCGGGTGAGCAGTACTTC. Amino acid sequence: CAISGEAGEQYF. The chain recombines TRBV10-3 with TRBJ2-7; tentative D call: TRBD2 (6 bases). The CDR3 is made up of 12 amino acids. V was trimmed by 4 bases and J by 7 bases, leaving 11 bases between them. Germline values: CDR1 ENHRY, CDR2 SYGVKD.

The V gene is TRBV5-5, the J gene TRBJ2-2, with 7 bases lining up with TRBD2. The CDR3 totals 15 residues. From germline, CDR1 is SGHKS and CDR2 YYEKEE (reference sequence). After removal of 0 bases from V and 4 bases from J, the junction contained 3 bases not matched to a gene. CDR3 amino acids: CASSLGTSLTGELFF. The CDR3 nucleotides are TGTGCCAGCAGCTTGGGGACTAGTCTCACCGGGGAGCTGTTTTTT.

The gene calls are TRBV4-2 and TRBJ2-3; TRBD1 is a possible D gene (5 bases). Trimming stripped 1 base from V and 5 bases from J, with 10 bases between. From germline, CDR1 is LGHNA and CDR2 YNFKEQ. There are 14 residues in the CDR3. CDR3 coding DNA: TGTGCCAGCAGCCAAGTCATAGGGGAAGATACGCAGTATTTT. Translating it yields CASSQVIGEDTQYF.

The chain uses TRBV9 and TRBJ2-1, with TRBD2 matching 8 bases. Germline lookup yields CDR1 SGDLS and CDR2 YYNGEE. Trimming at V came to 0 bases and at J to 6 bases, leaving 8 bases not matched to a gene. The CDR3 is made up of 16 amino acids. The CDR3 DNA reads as TGTGCCAGCAGCGTAGTAAAGGCGGGGGGTATCAATGAGCAGTTCTTC. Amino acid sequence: CASSVVKAGGINEQFF.

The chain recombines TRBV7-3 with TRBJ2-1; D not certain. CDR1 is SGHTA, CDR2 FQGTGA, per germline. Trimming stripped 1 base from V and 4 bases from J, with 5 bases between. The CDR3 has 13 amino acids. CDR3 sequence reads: CASSLSTYNEQFF. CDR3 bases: TGTGCCAGCAGCTTAAGCACATACAATGAGCAGTTCTTC.

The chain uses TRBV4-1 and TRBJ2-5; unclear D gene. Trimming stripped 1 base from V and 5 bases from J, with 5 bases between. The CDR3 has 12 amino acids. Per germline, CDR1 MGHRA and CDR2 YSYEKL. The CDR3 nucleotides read TGCGCCAGCAGCCAAGGTCTGGAGACCCAGTACTTC. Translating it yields CASSQGLETQYF.

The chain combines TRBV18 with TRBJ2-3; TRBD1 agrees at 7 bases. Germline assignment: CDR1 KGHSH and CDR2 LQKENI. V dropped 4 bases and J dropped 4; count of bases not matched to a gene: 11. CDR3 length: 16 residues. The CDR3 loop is CASSRETGVRADTQYF. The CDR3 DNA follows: TGTGCCAGCTCACGAGAAACAGGGGTGAGGGCAGATACGCAGTATTTT. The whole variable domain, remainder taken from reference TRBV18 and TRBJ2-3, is NAGVMQNPRHLVRRRGQEARLRCSPMKGHSHVYWYRQLPEEGLKFMVYLQKENIIDESGMPKERFSAEFPKEGPSILRIQQVVRGDSAAYFCASSRETGVRADTQYFGPGTRLTVL.

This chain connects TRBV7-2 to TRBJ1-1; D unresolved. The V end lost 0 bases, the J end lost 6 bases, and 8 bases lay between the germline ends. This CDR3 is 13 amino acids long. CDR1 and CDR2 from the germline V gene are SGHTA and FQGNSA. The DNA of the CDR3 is TGTGCCAGCAGCTTAGCGACTGCGGCTGAAGCTTTCTTT. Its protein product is CASSLATAAEAFF.

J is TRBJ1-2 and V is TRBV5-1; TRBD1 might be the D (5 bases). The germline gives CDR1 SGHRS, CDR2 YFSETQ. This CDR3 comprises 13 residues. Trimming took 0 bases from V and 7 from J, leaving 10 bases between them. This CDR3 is CASSLAPGLGYTF. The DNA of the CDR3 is TGCGCCAGCAGCTTGGCTCCAGGGCTTGGCTACACCTTC.

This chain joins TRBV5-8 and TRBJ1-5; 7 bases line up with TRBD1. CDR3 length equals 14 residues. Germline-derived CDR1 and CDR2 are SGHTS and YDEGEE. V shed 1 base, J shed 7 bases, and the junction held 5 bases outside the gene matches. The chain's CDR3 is CASSLTGVGQPQHF. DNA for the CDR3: TGTGCCAGCAGCTTGACAGGGGTTGGGCAGCCCCAGCATTTT.